A selection of T cell receptor beta chains follows, all from one sample in a study of shared clonotypes between healthy human individuals. The repertoire was sequenced with immunoSEQ multiplex PCR; TCRdb's copy has only in-frame clones and lacks some. The table records approximately 470,000 clones, over 70% of them present only once. What was sequenced was PBMCs. These receptors came from a woman in her 40s in good health. Some clones in this sample may be carry-over from other donors' samples. Both conserved end residues are part of each CDR3. Each record gives: clone size, CDR3 length, D gene, J gene, V gene, CDR3 DNA, CDR3 protein. The D gene is left open where the match is weak. Clone size, where shown, is once, few, many, or a class for clones that have expanded.

.	12	.	TRBJ2-7	TRBV5-4	TGTGCCAGCAGCTACAGGAGCTACGAGCAGTACTTC	CASSYRSYEQYF
.	13	TRBD2	TRBJ2-7	TRBV30	TGTGCCTGGAGTGGTCTAGCGGCCTACGAGCAGTACTTC	CAWSGLAAYEQYF
.	15	TRBD2	TRBJ2-1	TRBV7-9	TGTGCCAGCAGCTTAGCGCTCGGGACTAGCACTGAGCAGTTCTTC	CASSLALGTSTEQFF
.	13	TRBD2	TRBJ2-7	TRBV11-3	TGTGCCAGCAGCCGACTAGCGGAAACTAGCCTACACTTC	CASSRLAETSLHF
.	14	.	TRBJ2-2	TRBV7-7	TGTGCCAGCAGCCTAGGACATAACACCGGGGAGCTGTTTTTT	CASSLGHNTGELFF
.	12	TRBD1	TRBJ1-1	TRBV14	TGTGCCAGCAGCACGGACAGGAATGAAGCTTTCTTT	CASSTDRNEAFF
.	15	.	TRBJ2-2	TRBV5-1	TGCGCCAGCAGCTTGCGGGACCTGGGGACCGGGGAGCTGTTTTTT	CASSLRDLGTGELFF
once	15	.	TRBJ2-1	TRBV11-3	TGTGCCAGCAGCCCAAATGAGGAATCCTACAATGAGCAGTTCTTC	CASSPNEESYNEQFF
.	13	.	TRBJ2-7	TRBV15	TGTGCCACCAGCTCCAGAAGGGGGGACGAGCAGTACTTC	CATSSRRGDEQYF
.	16	TRBD2	TRBJ2-7	TRBV7-2	TGTGCCAGCAGCTTAGGGCCGGGACTAGCGAGCCACGAGCAGTACTTC	CASSLGPGLASHEQYF
few	16	.	TRBJ2-5	TRBV7-8	TGTGCCAGCAGCTTACCGGGAGCTGGGGTCCAAGAGACCCAGTACTTC	CASSLPGAGVQETQYF
.	17	TRBD2	TRBJ2-5	TRBV28	TGTGCCAGCAGTCCAACGGGACTAGCGGGAGGCGGGGAGACCCAGTACTTC	CASSPTGLAGGGETQYF
.	13	.	TRBJ1-2	TRBV7-2	TGTGCCAGCAGCTCCCAGGCGTACTATGGCTACACCTTC	CASSSQAYYGYTF
once	16	TRBD1	TRBJ1-4	TRBV28	TGTGCCAGCAGTTTGTACGACAGGGGGTCTAATGAAAAACTGTTTTTT	CASSLYDRGSNEKLFF
.	14	TRBD1	TRBJ2-1	TRBV18	TGTGCCAGCTCAACGACAGGGCGTTACAATGAGCAGTTCTTC	CASSTTGRYNEQFF
few	13	.	TRBJ1-1	TRBV6-1	TGTGCCAGCAGGGACAGAAGGTACACTGAAGCTTTCTTT	CASRDRRYTEAFF
.	13	.	TRBJ2-6	TRBV12-5	TGTGCTAGTACAGGGTCCGGGGCCAACGTCCTGACTTTC	CASTGSGANVLTF
.	13	TRBD2	TRBJ2-1	TRBV28	TGTGCCAGTAGCGGGAGGTCCTACAATGAGCAGTTCTTC	CASSGRSYNEQFF
few	13	.	TRBJ2-7	TRBV4-1	TGCGCCAGCAGCCAAATCCAGGGCCACGAGCAGTACTTC	CASSQIQGHEQYF
.	15	.	TRBJ2-7	TRBV11-2	TGTGCCAGCAGCTTAGTCTCTTACAGCTCCTACGAGCAGTACTTC	CASSLVSYSSYEQYF
.	15	TRBD1	TRBJ2-3	TRBV10-3	TGTGCCACCAACGGACAGGGGGTGATGGGAGATACGCAGTATTTT	CATNGQGVMGDTQYF
few	14	.	TRBJ1-1	TRBV11-2	TGTGCCAGCAGCTTAGTCCAAGGGATAGGTGAAGCTTTCTTT	CASSLVQGIGEAFF
once	15	TRBD1	TRBJ1-2	TRBV6-6	TGTGCCAGCTTCGGCCTACAGGGGAATGACTATGGCTACACCTTC	CASFGLQGNDYGYTF
.	15	.	TRBJ2-2	TRBV15	TGTGCCACCAGCGGTACTGCGTCCCCTCACGGGGAGCTGTTTTTT	CATSGTASPHGELFF
.	16	.	TRBJ2-7	TRBV6-1	TGTGCCAGCAGTGAATCTAGCCTTCCGGGTAGTCACGAGCAGTACTTC	CASSESSLPGSHEQYF
.	15	.	TRBJ2-7	TRBV5-1	TGCGCCAGCAGCTTGGAGGCAGCCTCCACAGACGAGCAGTACTTC	CASSLEAASTDEQYF
.	13	.	TRBJ2-7	TRBV7-3	TGTGCCAGCAGCTTGGGACCTACGGGTGAGCAGTACTTC	CASSLGPTGEQYF
.	18	TRBD2	TRBJ2-1	TRBV5-3	TGTGCCAGAAGCTCCGATTTTCCTAGCGGGAGTTGCTACAATGAGCAGTTCTTC	CARSSDFPSGSCYNEQFF